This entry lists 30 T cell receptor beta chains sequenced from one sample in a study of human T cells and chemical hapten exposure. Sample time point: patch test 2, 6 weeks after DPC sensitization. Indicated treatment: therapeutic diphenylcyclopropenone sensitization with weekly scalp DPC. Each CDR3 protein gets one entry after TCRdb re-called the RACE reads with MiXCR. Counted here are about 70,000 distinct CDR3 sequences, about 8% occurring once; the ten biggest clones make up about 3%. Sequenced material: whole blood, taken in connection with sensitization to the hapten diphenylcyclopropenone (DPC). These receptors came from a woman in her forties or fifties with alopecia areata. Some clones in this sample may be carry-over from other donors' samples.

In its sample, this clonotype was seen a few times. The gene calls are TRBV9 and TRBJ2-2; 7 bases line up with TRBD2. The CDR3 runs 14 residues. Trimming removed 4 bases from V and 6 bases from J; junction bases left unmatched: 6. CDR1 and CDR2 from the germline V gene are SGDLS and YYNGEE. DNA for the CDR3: TGTGCCAGCAGCTCAATCGGACTAGCCGGGGAGCTGTTTTTT. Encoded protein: CASSSIGLAGELFF.

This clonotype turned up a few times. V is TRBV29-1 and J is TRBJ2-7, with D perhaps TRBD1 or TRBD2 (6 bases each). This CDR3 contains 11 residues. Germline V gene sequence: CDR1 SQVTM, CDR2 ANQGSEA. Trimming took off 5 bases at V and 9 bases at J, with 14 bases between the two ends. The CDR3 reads CSVPEGGGQYF. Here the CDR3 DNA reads TGCAGCGTTCCTGAAGGAGGGGGGCAGTACTTC.

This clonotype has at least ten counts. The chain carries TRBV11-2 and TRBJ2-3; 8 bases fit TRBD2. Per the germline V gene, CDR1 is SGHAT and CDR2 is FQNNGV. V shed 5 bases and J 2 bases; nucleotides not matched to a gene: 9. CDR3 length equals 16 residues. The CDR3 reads CASSGGRGGPTDTQYF. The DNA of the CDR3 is TGTGCCAGCAGCGGAGGCCGGGGGGGCCCCACAGATACGCAGTATTTT.

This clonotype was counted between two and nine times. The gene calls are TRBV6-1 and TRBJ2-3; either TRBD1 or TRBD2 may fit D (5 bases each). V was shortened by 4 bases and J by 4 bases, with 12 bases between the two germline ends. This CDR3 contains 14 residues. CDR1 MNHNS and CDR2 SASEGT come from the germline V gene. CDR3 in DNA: TGTGCCAGCAGTGTGGGGGTTGTCGCAGATACGCAGTATTTT. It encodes CASSVGVVADTQYF.

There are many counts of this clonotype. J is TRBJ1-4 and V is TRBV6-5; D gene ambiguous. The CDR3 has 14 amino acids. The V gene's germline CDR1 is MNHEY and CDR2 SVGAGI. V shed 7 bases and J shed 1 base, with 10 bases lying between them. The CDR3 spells CASTSTVTNEKLFF. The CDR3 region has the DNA TGTGCCAGCACTTCTACTGTAACTAATGAAAAACTGTTTTTT.

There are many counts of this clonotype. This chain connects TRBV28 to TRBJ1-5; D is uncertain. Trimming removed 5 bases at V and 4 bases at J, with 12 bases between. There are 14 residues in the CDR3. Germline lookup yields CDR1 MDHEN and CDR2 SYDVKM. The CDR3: CASSGSQPNQPQHF. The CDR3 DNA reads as TGTGCCAGCAGTGGCTCACAGCCGAATCAGCCCCAGCATTTT.

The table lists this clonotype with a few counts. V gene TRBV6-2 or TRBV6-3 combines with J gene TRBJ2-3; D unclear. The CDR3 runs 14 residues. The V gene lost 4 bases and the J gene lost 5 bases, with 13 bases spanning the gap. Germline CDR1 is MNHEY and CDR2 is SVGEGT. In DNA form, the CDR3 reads TGTGCCAGCAGTTCCCCTCCGTTGGGAGATACGCAGTATTTT. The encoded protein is CASSSPPLGDTQYF.

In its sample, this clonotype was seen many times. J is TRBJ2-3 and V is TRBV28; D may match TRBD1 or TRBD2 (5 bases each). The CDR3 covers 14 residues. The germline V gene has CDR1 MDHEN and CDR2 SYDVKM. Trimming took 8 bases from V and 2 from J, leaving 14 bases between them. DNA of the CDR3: TGTGCCAGCTTCAAGGGACCCCCCACAGATACGCAGTATTTT. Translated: CASFKGPPTDTQYF.

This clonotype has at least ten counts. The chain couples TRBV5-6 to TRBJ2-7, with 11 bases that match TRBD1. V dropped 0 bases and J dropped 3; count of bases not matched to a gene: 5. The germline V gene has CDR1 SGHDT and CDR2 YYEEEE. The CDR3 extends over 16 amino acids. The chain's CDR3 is CASSLADRGHLYEQYF. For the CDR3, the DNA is TGTGCCAGCAGCTTGGCGGACAGGGGGCACCTCTACGAGCAGTACTTC.

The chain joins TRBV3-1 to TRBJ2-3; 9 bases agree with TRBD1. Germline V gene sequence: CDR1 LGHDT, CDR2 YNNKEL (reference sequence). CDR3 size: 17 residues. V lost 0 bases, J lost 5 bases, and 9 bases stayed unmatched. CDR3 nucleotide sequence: TGTGCCAGCAGCCAAGATAGGCACAGGGGGCAGATAGATACGCAGTATTTT. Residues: CASSQDRHRGQIDTQYF.

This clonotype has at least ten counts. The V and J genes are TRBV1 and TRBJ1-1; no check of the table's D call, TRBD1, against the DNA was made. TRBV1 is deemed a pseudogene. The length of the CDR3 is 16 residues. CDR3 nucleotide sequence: TGCACCAGCAGCCTGTCACAACAGGGGGAGAACACTGAAGCTTTCTTT. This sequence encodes CTSSLSQQGENTEAFF.

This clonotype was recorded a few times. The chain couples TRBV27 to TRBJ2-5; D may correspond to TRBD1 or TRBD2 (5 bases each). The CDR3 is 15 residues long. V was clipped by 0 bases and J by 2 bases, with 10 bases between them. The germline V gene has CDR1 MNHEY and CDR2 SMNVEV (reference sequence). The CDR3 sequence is CASSLSKGSQETQYF. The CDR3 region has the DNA TGTGCCAGCAGTTTATCGAAGGGGAGTCAAGAGACCCAGTACTTC.

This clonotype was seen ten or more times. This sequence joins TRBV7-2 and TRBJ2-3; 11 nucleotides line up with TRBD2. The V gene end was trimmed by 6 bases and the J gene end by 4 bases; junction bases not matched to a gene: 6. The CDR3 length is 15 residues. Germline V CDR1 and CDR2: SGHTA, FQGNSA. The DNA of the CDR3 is TGTGCCAGCAGGCCAAGACTAGCGGGATCAGATACGCAGTATTTT. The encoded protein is CASRPRLAGSDTQYF.

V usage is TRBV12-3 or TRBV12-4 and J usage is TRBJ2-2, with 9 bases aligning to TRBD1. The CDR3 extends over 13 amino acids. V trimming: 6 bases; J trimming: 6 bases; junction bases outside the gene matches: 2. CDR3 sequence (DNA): TGTGCCAGCAGGGACAGGGGCGCCGGGGAGCTGTTTTTT. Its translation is CASRDRGAGELFF.

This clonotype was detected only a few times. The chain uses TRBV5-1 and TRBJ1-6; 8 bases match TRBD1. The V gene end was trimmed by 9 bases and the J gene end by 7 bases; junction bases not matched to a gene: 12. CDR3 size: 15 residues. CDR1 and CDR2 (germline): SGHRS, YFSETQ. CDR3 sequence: CATHATGEGNSPLHF. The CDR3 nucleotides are TGCGCCACCCATGCGACAGGGGAAGGCAATTCACCCCTCCACTTT. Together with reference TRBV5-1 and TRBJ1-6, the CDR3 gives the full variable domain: KAGVTQTPRYLIKTRGQQVTLSCSPISGHRSVSWYQQTPGQGLQFLFEYFSETQRNKGNFPGRFSGRQFSNSRSEMNVSTLELGDSALYLCATHATGEGNSPLHFGNGTRLTVT.

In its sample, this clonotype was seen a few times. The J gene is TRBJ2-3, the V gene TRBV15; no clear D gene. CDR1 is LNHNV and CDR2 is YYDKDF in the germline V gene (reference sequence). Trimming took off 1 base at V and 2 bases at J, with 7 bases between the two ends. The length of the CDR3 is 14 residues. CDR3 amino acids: CATSRGPVTDTQYF. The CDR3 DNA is TGTGCCACCAGCAGAGGTCCAGTCACAGATACGCAGTATTTT.

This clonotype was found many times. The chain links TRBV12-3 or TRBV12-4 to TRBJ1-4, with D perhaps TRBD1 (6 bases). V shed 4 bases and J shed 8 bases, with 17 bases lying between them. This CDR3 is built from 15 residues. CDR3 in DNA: TGTGCCAGCAGTTCCACCCGGGGGGCTTGGGAAAAACTGTTTTTT. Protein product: CASSSTRGAWEKLFF.

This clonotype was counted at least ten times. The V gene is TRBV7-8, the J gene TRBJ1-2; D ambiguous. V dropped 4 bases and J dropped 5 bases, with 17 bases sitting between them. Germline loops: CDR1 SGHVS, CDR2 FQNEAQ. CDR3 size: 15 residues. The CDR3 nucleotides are TGTGCCAGCAGCTCCCGCATGTCACAGCGTTATGGCTACACCTTC. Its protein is CASSSRMSQRYGYTF.

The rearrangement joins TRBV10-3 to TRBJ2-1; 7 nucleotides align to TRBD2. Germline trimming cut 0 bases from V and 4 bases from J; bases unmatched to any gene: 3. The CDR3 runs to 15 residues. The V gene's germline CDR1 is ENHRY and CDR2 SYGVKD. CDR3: CAISESGGEYNEQFF. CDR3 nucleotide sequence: TGTGCCATCAGTGAGTCTGGGGGGGAGTACAATGAGCAGTTCTTC.

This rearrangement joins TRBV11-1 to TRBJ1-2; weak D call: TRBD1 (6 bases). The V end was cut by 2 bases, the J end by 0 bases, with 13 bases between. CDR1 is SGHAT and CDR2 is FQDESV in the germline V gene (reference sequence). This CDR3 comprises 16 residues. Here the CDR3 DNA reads TGTGCCAGCAGCTTAAAGGGACAAAAAGCTAACTATGGCTACACCTTC. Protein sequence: CASSLKGQKANYGYTF.

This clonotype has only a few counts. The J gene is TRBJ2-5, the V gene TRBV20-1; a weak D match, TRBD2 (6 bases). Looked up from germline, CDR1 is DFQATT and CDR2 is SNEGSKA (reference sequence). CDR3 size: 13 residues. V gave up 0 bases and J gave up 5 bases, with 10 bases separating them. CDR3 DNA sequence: TGCAGTGCTAGAGACGGGGACTCCGAGACCCAGTACTTC. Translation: CSARDGDSETQYF.

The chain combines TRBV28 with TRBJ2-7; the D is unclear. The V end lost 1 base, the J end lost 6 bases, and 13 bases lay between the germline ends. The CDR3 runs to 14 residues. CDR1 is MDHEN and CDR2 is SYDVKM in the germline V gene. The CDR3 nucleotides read TGTGCCAGCAGTTTATTTGGACGGACCGCCGAGCAGTACTTC. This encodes CASSLFGRTAEQYF.

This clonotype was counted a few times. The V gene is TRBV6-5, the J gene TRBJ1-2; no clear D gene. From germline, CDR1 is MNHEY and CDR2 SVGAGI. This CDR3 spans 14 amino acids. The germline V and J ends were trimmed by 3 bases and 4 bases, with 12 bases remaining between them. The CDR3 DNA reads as TGTGCCAGCAGTTATGGTGGCAGAATCTATGGCTACACCTTC. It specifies CASSYGGRIYGYTF.

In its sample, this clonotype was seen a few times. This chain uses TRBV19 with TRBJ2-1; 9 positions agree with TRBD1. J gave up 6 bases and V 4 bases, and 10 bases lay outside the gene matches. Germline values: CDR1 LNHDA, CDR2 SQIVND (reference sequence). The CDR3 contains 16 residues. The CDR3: CASSRRLGQGGNEQFF. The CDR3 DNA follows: TGTGCCAGTAGTAGGAGATTGGGACAGGGAGGCAATGAGCAGTTCTTC.

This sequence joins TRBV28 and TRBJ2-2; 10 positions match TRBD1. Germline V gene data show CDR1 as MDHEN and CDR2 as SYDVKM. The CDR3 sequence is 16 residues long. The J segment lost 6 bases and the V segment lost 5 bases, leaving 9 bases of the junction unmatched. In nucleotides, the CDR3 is TGTGCCAGCAGTCGGACAGGGGGAAAGGGACCCGGGGAGCTGTTTTTT. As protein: CASSRTGGKGPGELFF.

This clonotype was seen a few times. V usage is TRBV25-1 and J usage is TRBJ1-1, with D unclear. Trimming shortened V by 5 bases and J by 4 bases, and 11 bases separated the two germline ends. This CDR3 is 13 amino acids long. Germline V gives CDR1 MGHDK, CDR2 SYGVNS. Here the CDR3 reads CASSSTGSTEAFF. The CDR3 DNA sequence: TGTGCCAGCAGTTCTACCGGGAGCACTGAAGCTTTCTTT.

The CDR3 nucleotides read TGTGCCAGCAGCTACGGGGGGGGGACAGAGACCCAGTACTTC. It codes for CASSYGGGTETQYF. The chain combines TRBV7-2 with TRBJ2-5; 8 positions agree with TRBD2. V shed 4 bases and J 4 bases; nucleotides not matched to a gene: 5. This CDR3 comprises 14 residues. Germline V gene lookup returns CDR1 SGHTA and CDR2 FQGNSA. Using reference TRBV7-2 and TRBJ2-5 for the parts outside the CDR3, the full variable domain is GAGVSQSPSNKVTEKGKDVELRCDPISGHTALYWYRQSLGQGLEFLIYFQGNSAPDKSGLPSDRFSAERTGGSVSTLTIQRTQQEDSAVYLCASSYGGGTETQYFGPGTRLLVL.

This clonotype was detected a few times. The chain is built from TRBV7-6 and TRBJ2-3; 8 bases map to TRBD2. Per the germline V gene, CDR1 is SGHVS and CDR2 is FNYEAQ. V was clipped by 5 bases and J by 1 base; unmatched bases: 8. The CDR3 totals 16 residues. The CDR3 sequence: CASSAVASGRTDTQYF. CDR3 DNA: TGTGCCAGCAGCGCGGTGGCTAGCGGGCGCACAGATACGCAGTATTTT.

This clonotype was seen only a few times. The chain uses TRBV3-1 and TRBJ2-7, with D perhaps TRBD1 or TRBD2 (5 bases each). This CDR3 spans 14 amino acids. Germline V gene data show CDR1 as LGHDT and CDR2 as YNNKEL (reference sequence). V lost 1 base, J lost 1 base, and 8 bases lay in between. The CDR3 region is CASSQGDGSYEQYF. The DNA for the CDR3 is TGTGCCAGCAGCCAAGGGGACGGATCCTACGAGCAGTACTTC.

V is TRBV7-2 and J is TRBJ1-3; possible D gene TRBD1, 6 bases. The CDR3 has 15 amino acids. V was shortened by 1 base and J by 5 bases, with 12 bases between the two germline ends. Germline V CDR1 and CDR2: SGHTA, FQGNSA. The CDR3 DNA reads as TGTGCCAGCAGCTTAGGGGGGGCTATAAGAAACACCATATATTTT. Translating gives CASSLGGAIRNTIYF.